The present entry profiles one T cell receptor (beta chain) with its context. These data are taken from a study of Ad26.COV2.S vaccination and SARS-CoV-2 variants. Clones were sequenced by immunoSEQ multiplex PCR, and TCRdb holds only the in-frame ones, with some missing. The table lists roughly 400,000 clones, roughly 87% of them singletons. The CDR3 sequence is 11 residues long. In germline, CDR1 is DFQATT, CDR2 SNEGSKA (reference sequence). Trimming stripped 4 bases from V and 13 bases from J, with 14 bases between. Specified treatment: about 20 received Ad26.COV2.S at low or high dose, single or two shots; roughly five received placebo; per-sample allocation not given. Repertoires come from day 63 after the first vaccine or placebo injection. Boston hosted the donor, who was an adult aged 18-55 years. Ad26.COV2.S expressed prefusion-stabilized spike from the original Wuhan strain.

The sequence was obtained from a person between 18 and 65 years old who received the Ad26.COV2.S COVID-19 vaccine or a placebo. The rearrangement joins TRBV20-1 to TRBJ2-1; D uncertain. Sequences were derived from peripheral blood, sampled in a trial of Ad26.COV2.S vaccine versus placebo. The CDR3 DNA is TGCAGTGCTATCTTTTTCCGGCCTCAGTTCTTC. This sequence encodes CSAIFFRPQFF.